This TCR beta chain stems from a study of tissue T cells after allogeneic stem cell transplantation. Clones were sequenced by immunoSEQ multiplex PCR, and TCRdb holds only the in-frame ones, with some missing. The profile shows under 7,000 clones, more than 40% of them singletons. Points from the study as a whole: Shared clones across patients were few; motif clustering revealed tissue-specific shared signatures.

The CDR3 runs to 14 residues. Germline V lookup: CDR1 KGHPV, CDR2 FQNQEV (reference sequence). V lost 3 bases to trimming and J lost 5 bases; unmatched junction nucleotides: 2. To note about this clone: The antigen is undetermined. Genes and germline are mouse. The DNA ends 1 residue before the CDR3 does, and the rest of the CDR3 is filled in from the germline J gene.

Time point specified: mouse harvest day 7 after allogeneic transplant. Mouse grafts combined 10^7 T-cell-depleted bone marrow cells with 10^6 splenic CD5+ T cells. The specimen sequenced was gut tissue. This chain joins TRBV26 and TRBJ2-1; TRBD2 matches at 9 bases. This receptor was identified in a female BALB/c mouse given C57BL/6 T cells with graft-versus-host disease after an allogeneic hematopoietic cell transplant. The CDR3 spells CASSLWGGDAEQFF. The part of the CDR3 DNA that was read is TGTGCCAGCAGTCTCTGGGGGGGAGATGCTGAGCAGTTC.